This T cell receptor (beta chain) stems from a study of blood T cell repertoires in COVID-19. Methods used by the authors: Using reference gene primer amplification, nucleated cell counts were estimated. This table comes from immunoSEQ multiplex PCR, and its TCRdb copy is limited to in-frame clones, with some not included. From that table come the V and J calls and clone size; the DNA was used to work out D and trimming. The sample yields some 240,000 clones, over 75% seen once. This TCR was recovered from a woman aged 70 to 79 with COVID-19, enrolled during active disease. Sequencing input: peripheral blood.

The CDR3 DNA follows: TGTGCCAGCTCCCGGACAGGGGGCTACACCTTC. This gives the protein CASSRTGGYTF. V gene TRBV12-3 or TRBV12-4 combines with J gene TRBJ1-2; 8 nucleotides agree with TRBD1. This CDR3 is 11 amino acids long. After removal of 8 bases from V and 8 bases from J, the junction contained 4 bases not matched to a gene.